Listed below are T cell receptor beta chains from one sample, sequenced in a study of shared clonotypes between healthy human individuals. Generated by immunoSEQ multiplex PCR, the TCRdb table keeps only in-frame clones and is missing some. The sample has hundreds of thousands of clones; around 97% are singletons. Sequencing was done on a sample of naive CD4+ T cells sorted from blood. The receptors derive from a woman aged 25 to 39 in good health. Each CDR3 is given with its conserved first and last residue. The order of the fields is J gene, V gene, clone size, D gene, CDR3 DNA, CDR3 protein. The D gene is left open where the match is weak. Clone size is given for some rows only: seen once, a few or many times, or a class if the clone is expanded.

TRBJ1-1,TRBV2,NA,NA,TGTGCCAGCAGTGAGGGTTACCTCACTGAAGCTTTCTTT,CASSEGYLTEAFF
TRBJ1-1,TRBV2,few,NA,TGTGCCAGCAGTGAGTCCCGGAACACTGAAGCTTTCTTT,CASSESRNTEAFF
TRBJ2-1,TRBV7-1,NA,NA,TGTGCCAGCAGCTCCGGAAGGGAGGCTGAACCGGGACCGGCTGGATTAAAAGGTGTCGATGAGCAGTTCTTC,CASSSGREAEPGPAGLKGVDEQFF
TRBJ2-5,TRBV4-1,NA,TRBD2,TGCGCCAGCAGCCCCTCATTCGGGGCTAGCGGGAGCTGGGAGACCCAGTACTTC,CASSPSFGASGSWETQYF
TRBJ2-1,TRBV27,NA,TRBD2,TGTGCCAGCAGAAGCGGGACTAGCGGGACCTATGAGCAGTTCTTC,CASRSGTSGTYEQFF
TRBJ2-1,TRBV29-1,NA,NA,TGCAGCGTTTCTGACTCTTCCCGCTCCTACAATGAGCAGCTCTTC,CSVSDSSRSYNEQLF
TRBJ1-1,TRBV5-1,NA,NA,TGCGCCAGTCAAGACGGCCTAAGCACTGAAGCTTTCTTT,CASQDGLSTEAFF
TRBJ2-3,TRBV4-1,NA,NA,TGCGCCAGCAGCCAAGATAGACGGAAGAGGAGCACAGATACGCAGTATTTT,CASSQDRRKRSTDTQYF
TRBJ2-5,TRBV6-5,NA,NA,TGTGCCAGCAGTTACGGGGGAGTGGTCCAAGAGACCCAGTACTTC,CASSYGGVVQETQYF
TRBJ1-2,TRBV7-9,NA,NA,TGTGCCAGCAGCTTAGTAGGGACGAAGGAGAACTATGGCTACACCTTC,CASSLVGTKENYGYTF
TRBJ1-3,TRBV6-6,NA,NA,TGTGCCAGCAGGCAGCCGAGCTCTGGAAACACCATATATTTT,CASRQPSSGNTIYF
TRBJ2-5,TRBV7-9,NA,TRBD2,TGTGCCAGCAGCCCAGGACTAGCGGGAGGCAACCTCCTTCAAGAGACCCAGTACTTC,CASSPGLAGGNLLQETQYF
TRBJ2-7,TRBV11-2,NA,NA,TGTGCCAGCAGCTTATGGGGCCCAGGGAGCTCCTACGAGCAGTACTTC,CASSLWGPGSSYEQYF
TRBJ1-1,TRBV6-1,NA,TRBD1,TGTGCCATACAGGGGTTTAGATTGACTGAAGCTTTCTTT,CAIQGFRLTEAFF
TRBJ2-7,TRBV11-2,NA,NA,TGTGCCAGCAGCTTAGCACCGGCGGGCGAGCAGTACTTC,CASSLAPAGEQYF
TRBJ2-1,TRBV18,NA,TRBD2,TGTGCCAGCTCAGTCAGAAGCGGGGACTACAATGAGCAGTTCTTC,CASSVRSGDYNEQFF
TRBJ1-6,TRBV28,NA,TRBD1,TGTGCCAGCAGCTCACCACAGGGGGCTAATTCACCCCTCCACTTT,CASSSPQGANSPLHF
TRBJ2-7,TRBV5-6,NA,TRBD1,TGTGCCAGCAGCAGGGACAGACTCTACGAGCAGTACTTC,CASSRDRLYEQYF
TRBJ1-1,TRBV28,NA,NA,TGTGCCAGCACCCCGACAGCTTTCACTGAAGCTTTCTTT,CASTPTAFTEAFF
TRBJ1-4,TRBV10-1,NA,NA,TGCGCCAGCAGTGAGTCTGTCGGACTGGGTGAAAAACTGTTTTTT,CASSESVGLGEKLFF
TRBJ2-3,TRBV4-1,NA,TRBD2,TGCGCCAGCAGCCAAGATCGGAGACTAGCGGGAGGACCCTATAGCACAGATACGCAGTATTTT,CASSQDRRLAGGPYSTDTQYF
TRBJ1-1,TRBV4-2,NA,TRBD1,TGTGCCAGCAGCCAAGGACAGGGGGGGAACACTGAAGCTTTCTTT,CASSQGQGGNTEAFF
TRBJ2-2,TRBV19,NA,NA,TGTGCCAGTAGTAAGACAGGAGGCGCGAACACCGGGGAGCTGTTTTTT,CASSKTGGANTGELFF
TRBJ2-7,TRBV15,NA,NA,TGTGCCACCAGCAGAGGGGCCCTCTACGAGCAGTACTTC,CATSRGALYEQYF
TRBJ2-5,TRBV9,NA,NA,TGTGCCAGCAGCGTAGGTTTAGCGGAGGTCGGGGAGACCCAGTACTTC,CASSVGLAEVGETQYF
TRBJ2-1,TRBV4-1,NA,NA,TGCGCCAGCAGCCATTCCGGGGCCTACAATGAGCAGTTCTTC,CASSHSGAYNEQFF
TRBJ2-3,TRBV7-8,NA,TRBD2,TGTGCCAGCAGCACAAGGACTAGCGGGAGGGATACGCAGTATTTT,CASSTRTSGRDTQYF
TRBJ1-5,TRBV28,NA,TRBD1,TGTGCCAGCAGCTTAGGGACAGGCGCTTATAGCAATCAGCCCCAGCATTTT,CASSLGTGAYSNQPQHF
TRBJ1-1,TRBV28,NA,TRBD1,TGTGCCAGCAGTCCAACCCGACAGGGGGCCTGGAACACTGAAGCTTTCTTT,CASSPTRQGAWNTEAFF
TRBJ1-6,TRBV9,NA,NA,TGTGCCAGCAGCGTAGTACCAAGGGGCCATTCACCCCTCCACTTT,CASSVVPRGHSPLHF
TRBJ2-7,TRBV11-2,NA,TRBD2,TGTGCCAGCAGCTCTAGCGGAGGCTACGAGCAGTACTTC,CASSSSGGYEQYF
TRBJ2-1,TRBV7-1,NA,TRBD2,TGTGCCAGCAGCTTAGGGCTAGCGGGTTACAATGAGCAGTTCTTC,CASSLGLAGYNEQFF
TRBJ1-1,TRBV18,NA,TRBD1,TGTGCCAGCTCCCGCACAGGGGGGACTGAAGCTTTCTTT,CASSRTGGTEAFF
TRBJ2-1,TRBV28,NA,TRBD2,TGTGCCAGCAGTTTATACAGAGTAGCGGGAGGACAGGAGTTCTTC,CASSLYRVAGGQEFF
TRBJ2-2,TRBV14,NA,NA,TGTGCCAGCAGCCAAGAATTGCGGGGCCTAGTTGTCGGGGAGCTGTTTTTT,CASSQELRGLVVGELFF
TRBJ2-3,TRBV15,NA,TRBD1,TGTGCCACCAGCAGGGGACAGGGGGCCCTGCTTGGCACAGATACGCAGTATTTT,CATSRGQGALLGTDTQYF
TRBJ1-1,TRBV6-6,NA,TRBD1,TGTGCCAGCAGTCCAACGACAGGGATTGACACTGAAGCTTTCTTT,CASSPTTGIDTEAFF
TRBJ2-5,TRBV5-1,NA,NA,TGCGCCAGCAGCTTGGTATGGGGGGCGATGAGGGAGACCCAGTACTTC,CASSLVWGAMRETQYF
TRBJ2-6,TRBV28,NA,NA,TGTGCCAGCAGTCCTCAGGGGACTGGGGCCAACGTCCTGACTTTC,CASSPQGTGANVLTF
TRBJ2-7,TRBV4-1,once,NA,TGCGCCAGCAGCCAAGCCACAGGGCCCGAGCAGTACTTC,CASSQATGPEQYF